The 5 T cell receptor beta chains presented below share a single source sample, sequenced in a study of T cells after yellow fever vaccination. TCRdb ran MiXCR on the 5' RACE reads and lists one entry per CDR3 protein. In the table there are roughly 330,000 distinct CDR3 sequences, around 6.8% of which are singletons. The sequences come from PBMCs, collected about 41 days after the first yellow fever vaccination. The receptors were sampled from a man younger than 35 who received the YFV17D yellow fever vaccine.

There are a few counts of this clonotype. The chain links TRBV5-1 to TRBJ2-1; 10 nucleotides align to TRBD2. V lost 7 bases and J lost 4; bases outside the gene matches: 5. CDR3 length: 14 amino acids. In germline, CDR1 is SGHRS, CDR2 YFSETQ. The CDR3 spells CASQAGGTYNEQFF. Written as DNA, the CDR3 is TGCGCCAGCCAAGCGGGGGGGACTTACAATGAGCAGTTCTTC.

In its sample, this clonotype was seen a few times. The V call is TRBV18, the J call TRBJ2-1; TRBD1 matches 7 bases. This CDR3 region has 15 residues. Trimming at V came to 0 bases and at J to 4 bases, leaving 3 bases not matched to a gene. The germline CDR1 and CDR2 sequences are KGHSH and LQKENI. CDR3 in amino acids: CASSPPGQPYNEQFF. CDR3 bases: TGTGCCAGCTCACCACCGGGACAGCCTTACAATGAGCAGTTCTTC.

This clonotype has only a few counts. CDR3 in DNA: TGTGCCAGCAAAGCGGGAGCCGATGAGCAGTTCTTC. Protein: CASKAGADEQFF. The rearrangement links TRBV27 to TRBJ2-1, with 8 bases identical to TRBD2. Germline lookup yields CDR1 MNHEY and CDR2 SMNVEV (reference sequence). This CDR3 spans 12 amino acids. The V segment lost 7 bases and the J segment 8 bases; nucleotides outside the gene matches: 4.

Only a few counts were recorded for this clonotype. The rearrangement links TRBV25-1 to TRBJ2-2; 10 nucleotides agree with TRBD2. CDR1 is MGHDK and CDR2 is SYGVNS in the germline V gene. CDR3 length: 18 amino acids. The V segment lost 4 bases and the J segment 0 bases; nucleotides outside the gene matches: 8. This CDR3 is CASSVPPSGGANTGELFF. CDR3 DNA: TGTGCCAGCAGTGTCCCGCCTAGCGGGGGCGCGAACACCGGGGAGCTGTTTTTT. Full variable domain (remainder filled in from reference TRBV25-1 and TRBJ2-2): EADIYQTPRYLVIGTGKKITLECSQTMGHDKMYWYQQDPGMELHLIHYSYGVNSTEKGDLSSESTVSRIRTEHFPLTLESARPSHTSQYLCASSVPPSGGANTGELFFGEGSRLTVL.

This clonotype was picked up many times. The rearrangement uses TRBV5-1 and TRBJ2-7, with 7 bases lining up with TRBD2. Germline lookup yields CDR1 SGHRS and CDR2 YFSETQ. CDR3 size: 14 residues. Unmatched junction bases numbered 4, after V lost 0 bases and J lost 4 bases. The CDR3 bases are TGCGCCAGCAGCTTGGCCGCTAGCGGATACGAGCAGTACTTC. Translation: CASSLAASGYEQYF.